This is a list of T cell receptor beta chains from one sample in a study of CD8+ T cells in alopecia areata. Here immunoSEQ multiplex PCR was the method, and the copy in TCRdb shows in-frame clones only, minus some. The sample consists of about 150,000 clones, approximately 50% of them appearing once. Specimen: CD4+ T cells sorted from blood. These receptors all stem from a human donor with alopecia areata. Both conserved end residues are part of each CDR3. Fields, in order: D gene, clone size, J gene, V gene, CDR3 DNA, CDR3 protein. D genes are given only for firm matches. Not every row has a clone size; where given, it reads once, few, many or a size class.

D: .
size: once
J: TRBJ2-5
V: TRBV9
DNA: TGTGCCAGCAGCGTGACGGGAGTGGAGACCCAGTACTTC
CDR3: CASSVTGVETQYF

D: .
size: .
J: TRBJ2-5
V: TRBV5-1
DNA: TGCGCCAGCAGCCGGGACTTTTCGGAGACCCAGTACTTC
CDR3: CASSRDFSETQYF

D: TRBD2
size: .
J: TRBJ2-1
V: TRBV27
DNA: TGTGCCAGCAGTCTGGGACTAGCTCGGTTCTTC
CDR3: CASSLGLARFF

D: TRBD1
size: .
J: TRBJ2-5
V: TRBV29-1
DNA: TGCAGCGTTGAAACCACAGGGGGCATTGGGGAGACCCAGTACTTC
CDR3: CSVETTGGIGETQYF

D: .
size: .
J: TRBJ1-2
V: TRBV27
DNA: TGTGCCAGCAGTTTATATGAGGGGGAGGTCATTGGCTACACCTTC
CDR3: CASSLYEGEVIGYTF

D: .
size: .
J: TRBJ1-4
V: TRBV19
DNA: TGTGCCAGTAGTATCGAGAATGAAAAACTGTTTTTT
CDR3: CASSIENEKLFF

D: TRBD2
size: .
J: TRBJ2-5
V: TRBV5-1
DNA: TGCGCCAGCAGCTTGTTGTTGCGGGAGGGCCCGGCGGCCCAGTACTTC
CDR3: CASSLLLREGPAAQYF

D: TRBD2
size: .
J: TRBJ2-2
V: TRBV12-5
DNA: TGTGCTAGTGGTTTTTCCGGACTAGCGAAAACCGGGGAGCTGTTTTTT
CDR3: CASGFSGLAKTGELFF

D: TRBD1
size: .
J: TRBJ1-1
V: TRBV5-1
DNA: TGCGCCAGCAGCATAGGACAGGGAGGCACTGAAGCTTTCTTT
CDR3: CASSIGQGGTEAFF

D: .
size: .
J: TRBJ2-1
V: TRBV6-1
DNA: TGCGCCAGCAGTGAGCCCAATGAGCAGTTCTTC
CDR3: CASSEPNEQFF

D: .
size: .
J: TRBJ1-1
V: TRBV29-1
DNA: TGCAGCGTCTCTCACAGGGCCCCGAACACTGAAGCTTTCTTT
CDR3: CSVSHRAPNTEAFF

D: .
size: few
J: TRBJ2-7
V: TRBV29-1
DNA: TGCAGCGTCGCTGGAGGGGTTCTAATCTCTTACGAGCAGTACTTC
CDR3: CSVAGGVLISYEQYF

D: .
size: .
J: TRBJ2-1
V: TRBV7-2
DNA: TGTGCCAGTATGCCTAGGGGGTCTAGCTCCTACAATGAGCAGTTCTTC
CDR3: CASMPRGSSSYNEQFF

D: .
size: .
J: TRBJ2-6
V: TRBV9
DNA: TGTGCCAGCAGCGGCCACTCTGGGGCCAACGTCCTGACTTTC
CDR3: CASSGHSGANVLTF

D: TRBD2
size: few
J: TRBJ2-7
V: TRBV19
DNA: TGTGCCAGTAGTAAGCGGCTAGCGGGAGAGGGCGAGCAGTACTTC
CDR3: CASSKRLAGEGEQYF

D: .
size: .
J: TRBJ1-1
V: TRBV29-1
DNA: TGCAGCGTTGGTATAGGGCAGAACACTGAAGCTTTCTTT
CDR3: CSVGIGQNTEAFF

D: .
size: .
J: TRBJ2-7
V: TRBV14
DNA: TGTGCCAGCAGCCAAGGTCCAACTAGCCCAACCTACGAGCAGTACTTC
CDR3: CASSQGPTSPTYEQYF

D: .
size: .
J: TRBJ2-5
V: TRBV5-4
DNA: TGTGCCAGCAGCTTGAGCGGACAAGAGACCCAGTACTTC
CDR3: CASSLSGQETQYF

D: .
size: .
J: TRBJ2-2
V: TRBV30
DNA: TGTGCCTGGATTAGACGGACCGGGGAGCTGTTTTTT
CDR3: CAWIRRTGELFF

D: TRBD2
size: .
J: TRBJ2-1
V: TRBV30
DNA: TGTGCCTGGTCATCCTCTAGCGGGAGGCTTTTCTTC
CDR3: CAWSSSSGRLFF

D: .
size: .
J: TRBJ2-3
V: TRBV5-1
DNA: TGCGCCAGCAGCTTCCCGGGAGAGGATACGCAGTATTTT
CDR3: CASSFPGEDTQYF

D: .
size: .
J: TRBJ2-1
V: TRBV5-1
DNA: TGCGCCAGCAGCTTGGCTAGCCCATCCTACAATGAGCAGTTCTTC
CDR3: CASSLASPSYNEQFF

D: .
size: .
J: TRBJ1-2
V: TRBV20-1
DNA: TGCAGTGCTAGACCCCCATCTGGCTACACCTTC
CDR3: CSARPPSGYTF